The rows below give T cell receptor beta chains drawn from one sample of a study of cytomegalovirus exposure and HLA in healthy donors. Measured with immunoSEQ multiplex PCR; TCRdb has only the in-frame clones, and not every one. This table holds about 160,000 clones, around 76% found once. What was sequenced was PBMCs. These receptors were collected from a girl aged 10-17 years in good health and CMV-seropositive. Each CDR3 is given with its conserved first and last residue. The D gene is left open where the match is weak. A row's size may be missing; if present it is once, few, many or a size class.

. | TRBJ2-7 | TRBV25-1 | 18 | many | CASSEFQGGRELNYEQYF | TGTGCCAGCAGTGAATTCCAAGGTGGGAGAGAACTGAACTACGAGCAGTACTTC
TRBD1 | TRBJ2-7 | TRBV19 | 15 | . | CASSMVQGASYEQYF | TGTGCCAGTAGTATGGTACAGGGGGCTAGCTACGAGCAGTACTTC
. | TRBJ1-1 | TRBV5-1 | 15 | . | CASSLVGRGGTEAFF | TGCGCCAGCAGCTTGGTGGGACGGGGAGGGACTGAAGCTTTCTTT
TRBD1 | TRBJ2-7 | TRBV5-4 | 14 | . | CASSLGQGAKGRDF | TGTGCCAGCAGCTTGGGCCAGGGGGCCAAGGGTCGAGACTTC
. | TRBJ1-5 | TRBV7-8 | 15 | . | CASSLERASNQPQHF | TGTGCCAGCAGCTTAGAGAGGGCCAGCAATCAGCCCCAGCATTTT
. | TRBJ1-5 | TRBV19 | 14 | once | CATNTRGGRQPQHF | TGTGCCACCAACACCAGGGGCGGGCGTCAGCCCCAGCATTTT
TRBD1 | TRBJ2-5 | TRBV5-8 | 14 | . | CASSRGQGVETQYF | TGTGCCAGCAGCCGCGGACAGGGTGTAGAGACCCAGTACTTC
. | TRBJ1-2 | TRBV4-1 | 14 | . | CASSLGHTNYGYTF | TGCGCCAGCAGCCTTGGACATACGAACTATGGCTACACCTTC
TRBD2 | TRBJ2-1 | TRBV2 | 14 | few | CASNVGLAYNEQFF | TGTGCCAGCAACGTGGGACTAGCATACAATGAGCAGTTCTTC
TRBD1 | TRBJ2-2 | TRBV6-1 | 17 | . | CASSGGQGAPNTGELFF | TGTGCCAGCAGTGGGGGACAGGGGGCGCCGAACACCGGGGAGCTGTTTTTT
. | TRBJ2-3 | TRBV9 | 14 | . | CASSQGLPLDTQYF | TGTGCCAGCAGCCAGGGACTGCCCCTAGATACGCAGTATTTT